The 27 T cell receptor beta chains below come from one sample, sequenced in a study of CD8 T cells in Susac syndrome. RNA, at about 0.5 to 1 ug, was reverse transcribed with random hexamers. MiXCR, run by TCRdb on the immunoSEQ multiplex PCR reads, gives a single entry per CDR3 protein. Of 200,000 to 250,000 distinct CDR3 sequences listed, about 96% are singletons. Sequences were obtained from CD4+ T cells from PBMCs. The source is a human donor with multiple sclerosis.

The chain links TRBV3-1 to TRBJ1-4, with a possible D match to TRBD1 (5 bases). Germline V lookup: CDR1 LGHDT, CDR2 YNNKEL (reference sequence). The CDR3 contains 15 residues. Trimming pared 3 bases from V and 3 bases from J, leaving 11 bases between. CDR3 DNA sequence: TGTGCCAGCAGCCAGCAGGGCCTACCTAATGAAAAACTGTTTTTT. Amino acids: CASSQQGLPNEKLFF.

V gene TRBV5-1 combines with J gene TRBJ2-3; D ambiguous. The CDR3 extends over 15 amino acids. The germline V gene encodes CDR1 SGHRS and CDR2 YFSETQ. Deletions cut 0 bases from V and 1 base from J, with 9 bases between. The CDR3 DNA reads TGCGCCAGCAGCTTGGATCGGGCGGGCACAGATACGCAGTATTTT. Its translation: CASSLDRAGTDTQYF.

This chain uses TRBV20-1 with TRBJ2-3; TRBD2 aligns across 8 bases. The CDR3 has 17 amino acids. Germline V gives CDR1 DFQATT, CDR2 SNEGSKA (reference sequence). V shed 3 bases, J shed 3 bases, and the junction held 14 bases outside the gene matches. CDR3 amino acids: CSARELVASGWTDTQYF. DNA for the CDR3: TGCAGTGCTAGGGAATTAGTGGCTAGCGGGTGGACAGATACGCAGTATTTT.

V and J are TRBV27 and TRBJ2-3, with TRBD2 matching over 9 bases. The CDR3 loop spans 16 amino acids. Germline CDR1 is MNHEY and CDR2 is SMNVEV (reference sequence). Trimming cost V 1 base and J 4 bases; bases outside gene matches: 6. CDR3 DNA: TGTGCCAGCAGTTTATTAGCGGGAGCGGTGTCAGATACGCAGTATTTT. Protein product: CASSLLAGAVSDTQYF.

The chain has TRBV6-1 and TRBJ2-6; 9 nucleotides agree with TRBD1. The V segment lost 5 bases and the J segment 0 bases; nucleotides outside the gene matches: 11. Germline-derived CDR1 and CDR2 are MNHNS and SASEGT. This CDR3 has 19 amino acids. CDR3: CASSTLRDRDNSGANVLTF. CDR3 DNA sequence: TGTGCCAGCAGTACCCTCAGGGACAGGGATAACTCTGGGGCCAACGTCCTGACTTTC.

The CDR3 nucleotides are TGTGCCAGCATCGGGAGTAGGGCTGAAGCTTTCTTT. As protein: CASIGSRAEAFF. The genes are TRBV3-1 and TRBJ1-1; D is undetermined. V gave up 7 bases and J gave up 6 bases, with 12 bases separating them. The CDR3 sequence is 12 residues long. CDR1 is LGHDT, CDR2 YNNKEL, per germline (reference sequence).

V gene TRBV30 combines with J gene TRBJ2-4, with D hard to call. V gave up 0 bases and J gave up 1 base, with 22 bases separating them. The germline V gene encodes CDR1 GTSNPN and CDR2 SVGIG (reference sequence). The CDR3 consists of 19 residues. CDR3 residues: CAWSVLSAFGPLAKNIQYF. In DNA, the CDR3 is TGTGCCTGGAGTGTACTATCAGCCTTTGGGCCGTTGGCCAAAAACATTCAGTACTTC.

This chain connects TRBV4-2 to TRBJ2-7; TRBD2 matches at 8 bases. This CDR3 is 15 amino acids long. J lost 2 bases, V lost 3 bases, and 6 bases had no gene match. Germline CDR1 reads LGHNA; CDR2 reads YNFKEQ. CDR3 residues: CASSHLSGATYEQYF. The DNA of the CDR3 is TGTGCCAGCAGCCACCTTAGCGGGGCCACCTACGAGCAGTACTTC.

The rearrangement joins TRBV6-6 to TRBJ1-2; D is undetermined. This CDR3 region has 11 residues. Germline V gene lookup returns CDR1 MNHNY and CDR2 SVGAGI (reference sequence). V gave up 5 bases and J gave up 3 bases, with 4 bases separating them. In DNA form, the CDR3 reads TGTGCCAGCAGTCCATACTATGGCTACACCTTC. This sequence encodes CASSPYYGYTF.

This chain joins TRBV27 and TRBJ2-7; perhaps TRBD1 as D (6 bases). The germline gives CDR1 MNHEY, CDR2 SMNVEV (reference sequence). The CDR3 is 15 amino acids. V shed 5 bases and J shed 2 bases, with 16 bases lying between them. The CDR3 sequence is CASSLFQGWAYEQYF. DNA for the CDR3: TGTGCCAGCAGTCTTTTTCAGGGGTGGGCCTACGAGCAGTACTTC.

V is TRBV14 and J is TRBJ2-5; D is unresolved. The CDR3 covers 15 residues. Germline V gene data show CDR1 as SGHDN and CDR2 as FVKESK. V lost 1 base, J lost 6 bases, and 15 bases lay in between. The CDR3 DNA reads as TGTGCCAGCAGCCAAGTCGGGTTTGGGATACAGACCCAGTACTTC. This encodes CASSQVGFGIQTQYF.

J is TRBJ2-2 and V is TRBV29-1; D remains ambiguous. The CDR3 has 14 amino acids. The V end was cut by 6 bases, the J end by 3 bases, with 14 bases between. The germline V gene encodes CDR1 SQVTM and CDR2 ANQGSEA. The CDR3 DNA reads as TGCAGCGTCCTAGGGTCTAGGGACACCGGGGAGCTGTTTTTT. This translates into CSVLGSRDTGELFF.

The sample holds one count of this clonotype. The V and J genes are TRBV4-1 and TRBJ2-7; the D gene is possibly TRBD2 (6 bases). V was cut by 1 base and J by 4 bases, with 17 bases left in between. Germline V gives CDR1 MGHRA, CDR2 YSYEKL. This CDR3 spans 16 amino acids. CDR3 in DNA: TGCGCCAGCAGCCAAGGCAACGGGCCTAGCGTGTACGAGCAGTACTTC. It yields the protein CASSQGNGPSVYEQYF.

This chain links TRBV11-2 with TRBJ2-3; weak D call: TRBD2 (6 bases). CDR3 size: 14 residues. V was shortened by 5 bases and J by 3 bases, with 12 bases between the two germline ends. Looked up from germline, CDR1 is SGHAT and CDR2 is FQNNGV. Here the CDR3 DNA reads TGTGCCAGCAGCCCGGAGGGGATAACAGATACGCAGTATTTT. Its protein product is CASSPEGITDTQYF. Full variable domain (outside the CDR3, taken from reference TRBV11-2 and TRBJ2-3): EAGVAQSPRYKIIEKRQSVAFWCNPISGHATLYWYQQILGQGPKLLIQFQNNGVVDDSQLPKDRFSAERLKGVDSTLKIQPAKLEDSAVYLCASSPEGITDTQYFGPGTRLTVL.

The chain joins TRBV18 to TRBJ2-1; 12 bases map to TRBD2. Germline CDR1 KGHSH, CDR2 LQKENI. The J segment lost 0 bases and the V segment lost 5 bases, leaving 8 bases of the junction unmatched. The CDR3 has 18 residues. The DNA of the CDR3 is TGTGCCAGCTCATTGGGACTAGCGGGCGCTAGCTCCTACAATGAGCAGTTCTTC. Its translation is CASSLGLAGASSYNEQFF. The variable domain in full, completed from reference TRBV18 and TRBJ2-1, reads NAGVMQNPRHLVRRRGQEARLRCSPMKGHSHVYWYRQLPEEGLKFMVYLQKENIIDESGMPKERFSAEFPKEGPSILRIQQVVRGDSAAYFCASSLGLAGASSYNEQFFGPGTRLTVL.

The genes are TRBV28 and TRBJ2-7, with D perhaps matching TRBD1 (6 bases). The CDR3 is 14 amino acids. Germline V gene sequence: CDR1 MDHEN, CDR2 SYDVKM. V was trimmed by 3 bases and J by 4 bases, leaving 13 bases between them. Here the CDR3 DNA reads TGTGCCAGCAGTTTGTCCCCAGGGGAATACGAGCAGTACTTC. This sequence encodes CASSLSPGEYEQYF.

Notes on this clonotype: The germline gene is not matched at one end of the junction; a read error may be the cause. CDR3 DNA: TGTGCCAGCAGTGACTCTAGCGGGGGCTCATACAATGAGCAGTTCTTC. Translated: CASSDSSGGSYNEQFF. The chain carries TRBV6-5 and TRBJ2-1; TRBD2 matches 10 bases. CDR1 MNHEY and CDR2 SVGAGI come from the germline V gene. This CDR3 contains 16 residues.

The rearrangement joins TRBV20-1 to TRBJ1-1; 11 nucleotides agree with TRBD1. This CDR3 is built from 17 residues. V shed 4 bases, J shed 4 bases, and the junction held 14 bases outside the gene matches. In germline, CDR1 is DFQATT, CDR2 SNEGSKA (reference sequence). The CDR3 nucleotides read TGCAGTGCTACAGTATACTCCGGGACAGGGGGAAGCACTGAAGCTTTCTTT. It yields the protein CSATVYSGTGGSTEAFF.

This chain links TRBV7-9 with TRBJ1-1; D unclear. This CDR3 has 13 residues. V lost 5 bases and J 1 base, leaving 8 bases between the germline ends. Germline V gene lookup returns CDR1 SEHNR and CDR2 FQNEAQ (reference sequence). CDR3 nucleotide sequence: TGTGCCAGCAGCCGAGAAGAGAACACTGAAGCTTTCTTT. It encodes CASSREENTEAFF.

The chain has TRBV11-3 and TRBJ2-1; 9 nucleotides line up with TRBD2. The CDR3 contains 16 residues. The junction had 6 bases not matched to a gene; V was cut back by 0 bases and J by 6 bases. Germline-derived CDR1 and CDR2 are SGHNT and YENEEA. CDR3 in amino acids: CASSLEGTSLPNEQFF. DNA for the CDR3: TGTGCCAGCAGCTTAGAAGGGACTAGCCTCCCCAATGAGCAGTTCTTC.

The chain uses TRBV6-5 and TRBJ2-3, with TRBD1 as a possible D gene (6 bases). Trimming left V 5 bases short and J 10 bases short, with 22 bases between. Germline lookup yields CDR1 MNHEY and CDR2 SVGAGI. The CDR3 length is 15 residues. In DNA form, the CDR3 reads TGTGCCAGCAGTCGACTCGCAGGGGTCTCACCATCGCAGTATTTT. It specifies CASSRLAGVSPSQYF.

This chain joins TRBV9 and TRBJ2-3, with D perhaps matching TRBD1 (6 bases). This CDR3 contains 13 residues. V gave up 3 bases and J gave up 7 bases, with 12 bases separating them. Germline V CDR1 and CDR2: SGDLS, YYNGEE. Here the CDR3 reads CASSAITGYTQYF. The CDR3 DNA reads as TGTGCCAGCAGCGCCATTACAGGGTATACGCAGTATTTT. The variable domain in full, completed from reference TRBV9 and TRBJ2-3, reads DSGVTQTPKHLITATGQRVTLRCSPRSGDLSVYWYQQSLDQGLQFLIQYYNGEERAKGNILERFSAQQFPDLHSELNLSSLELGDSALYFCASSAITGYTQYFGPGTRLTVL.

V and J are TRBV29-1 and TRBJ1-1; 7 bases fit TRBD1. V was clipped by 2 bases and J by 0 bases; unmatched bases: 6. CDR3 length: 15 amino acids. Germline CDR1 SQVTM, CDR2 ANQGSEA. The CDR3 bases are TGCAGCGTTGAATGGAGGACAGGAATGAACACTGAAGCTTTCTTT. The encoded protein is CSVEWRTGMNTEAFF.

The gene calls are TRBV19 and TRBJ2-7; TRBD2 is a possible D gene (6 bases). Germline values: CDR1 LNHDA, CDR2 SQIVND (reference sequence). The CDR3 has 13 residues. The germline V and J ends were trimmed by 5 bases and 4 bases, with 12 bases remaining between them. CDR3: CASSSPGRYEQYF. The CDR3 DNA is TGTGCCAGTAGTTCGCCGGGGAGGTACGAGCAGTACTTC.

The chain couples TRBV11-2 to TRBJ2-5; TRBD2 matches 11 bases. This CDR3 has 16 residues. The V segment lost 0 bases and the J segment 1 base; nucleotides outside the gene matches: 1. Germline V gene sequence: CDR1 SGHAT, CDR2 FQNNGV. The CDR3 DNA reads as TGTGCCAGCAGCTTAGAACTAGCGGGGGCCCAAGAGACCCAGTACTTC. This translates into CASSLELAGAQETQYF.

CDR3 in DNA: TGTGCCAGCTCCAGTACAGGTCAAGTTACTGAAGCTTTCTTT. Translated, it gives CASSSTGQVTEAFF. The chain joins TRBV18 to TRBJ1-1, with a possible D match to TRBD1 (5 bases). Germline V gene lookup returns CDR1 KGHSH and CDR2 LQKENI. Between the trimmed V and J ends, which lost 6 bases and 5 bases, there was a span of 16 bases. The CDR3 has 14 amino acids.

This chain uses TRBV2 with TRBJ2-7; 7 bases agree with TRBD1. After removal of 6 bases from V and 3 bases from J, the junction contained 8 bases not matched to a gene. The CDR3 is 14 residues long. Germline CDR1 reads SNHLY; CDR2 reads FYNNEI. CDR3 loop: CASSTTGVGYEQYF. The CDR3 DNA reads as TGTGCCAGCAGCACCACAGGGGTTGGCTACGAGCAGTACTTC. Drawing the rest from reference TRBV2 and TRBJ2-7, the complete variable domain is EPEVTQTPSHQVTQMGQEVILRCVPISNHLYFYWYRQILGQKVEFLVSFYNNEISEKSEIFDDQFSVERPDGSNFTLKIRSTKLEDSAMYFCASSTTGVGYEQYFGPGTRLTVT.